This TCR beta chain originates from a study of T cells in Graves' hyperthyroidism and ophthalmopathy (dated 2019 in TCRdb). Some background on the complete study: Peripheral blood was collected at initial diagnosis, before any treatment. A discovery cohort of roughly 96 patients, roughly 43 with Graves' ophthalmopathy and approximately 57 with stable Graves' hyperthyroidism, was used to find distinguishing TCR V-J signatures. Prospective prediction of ophthalmopathy was tested in an independent validation cohort of 18 to 20 hyperthyroidism patients and some 17 patients who later progressed to ophthalmopathy. For training and testing, the 100 or so patients in the discovery cohort were randomly divided in a 7:3 ratio. Thyroid tissue and blood T-cell repertoires from six Graves' hyperthyroidism patients were also compared in the study. After blood sampling, hyperthyroidism patients were treated with methimazole at a starting dose of 30 mg daily, and ophthalmopathy patients were treated with high-dose intravenous methylprednisolone. The paper describes TCR Vbeta CDR3 sequencing of 135 peripheral blood samples, made up of 43 ophthalmopathy patients, roughly 75 hyperthyroidism patients and around 17 progressor patients. What the study reported, not specific to this receptor: Sample size was not statistically predetermined, and blinding of investigators to group allocation was not performed. Most expanded thyroid clonotypes (frequency above 0.001) were also detected in blood, suggesting blood repertoires may reflect thyroid immune responses. A 13 V-J signature model separated ophthalmopathy from stable hyperthyroidism, with around 88% sensitivity and roughly 82% specificity in cross-validation and 80%/75% in testing. In validation, the model predicted progression to ophthalmopathy a median of roughly 6.5 months before onset, with 65% to 71% sensitivity and nearly 75% specificity.

The TCR beta CDR3 regions were amplified from the RNA transcripts. The first round of RT-PCR for the TCR CDR3 was performed with the HTBI primer set and the Qiagen OneStep RT-PCR kit. Libraries were constructed in a second round of multiplex PCR, after which size selection and purification were performed. Libraries were sequenced paired-end with 100 bp reads on an Illumina HiSeq2000. From the authors' description of their analysis: SOAPnuke was used to process the raw data, with reads discarded if the reads contained adapters or uncalled bases, had a mean Phred below 15, or lacked an exact constant-primer or identifier match. High-quality paired reads were merged using COPE v1.2.5, and each unique nucleotide sequence was defined as a clonotype. MiTCR v1.1 was used to align clonotypes to the IMGT TRBV, TRBD and TRBJ reference segments. Analysis was restricted to V-J combinations with a frequency above 0.0001, which covered roughly 99% of repertoires. A TCS score was defined as the ratio of F50 (clonal expansion) to E x V (chaos), with BLOSUM62-based TCRdist applied between CDR3 peptides within each V-J. Welch's t-statistics and random forest reduced 500 to 650 V-J features to about 13, which were used in a naive Bayes classifier (R e1071). The public reads were quality trimmed at Q25 with fastp and then assembled into clones with MiXCR by TCRdb, keeping productive beta chains. Each record represents a unique CDR3 protein, reported with the most common genes and DNA among its rows. What appears here as the V and J calls and clone size reflects TCRdb's work, not the paper's. Present in this sample are 460,000 or so distinct CDR3 sequences, about 15% of which were seen just once. The ten largest clones take up about 17% of the sample.

Graves' hyperthyroidism was defined as stable when no progression to ophthalmopathy occurred over 18 months of follow-up. The hyperthyroidism patients were between 18 and 65 years old and newly diagnosed, with a disease duration of less than 2 months. The study excluded patients with uncontrolled infections, other autoimmune diseases, pregnancy or lactation. Diagnoses were based on clinical symptoms, serum thyroxine and TRAb, thyroid ultrasound and orbital computed tomography. Ficoll-Paque density gradient centrifugation was used to isolate PBMCs from approximately 11 ml of fresh peripheral blood. Total RNA was extracted with Trizol reagent, and quality was checked on an Agilent 2100 Bioanalyzer. CDR1 and CDR2 (MNHNS, SASEGT) derive from the germline V gene. Its CDR3 holds 13 amino acids, cysteine through phenylalanine. The sequence is cut down to CDR3 DNA, 39 bases in frame from base 1. V is pared back by 8 bases and J by 4 bases, with 12 bases lying between the germline termini.

With regard to this clonotype: Its recognized antigen is unknown. Nothing much larger sits one base from this clone, and base qualities are not available.

Material for sequencing was blood. This receptor was obtained from a woman between 18 and 29 years old with Graves' hyperthyroidism. The chain joins TRBV6-1 to TRBJ1-5, and the D gene may be TRBD1, 5 bases matching. The CDR3 has the sequence CASSGTENQPQHF. The sequenced DNA: TGTGCCAGCTCGGGGACGGAAAATCAGCCCCAGCATTTT.